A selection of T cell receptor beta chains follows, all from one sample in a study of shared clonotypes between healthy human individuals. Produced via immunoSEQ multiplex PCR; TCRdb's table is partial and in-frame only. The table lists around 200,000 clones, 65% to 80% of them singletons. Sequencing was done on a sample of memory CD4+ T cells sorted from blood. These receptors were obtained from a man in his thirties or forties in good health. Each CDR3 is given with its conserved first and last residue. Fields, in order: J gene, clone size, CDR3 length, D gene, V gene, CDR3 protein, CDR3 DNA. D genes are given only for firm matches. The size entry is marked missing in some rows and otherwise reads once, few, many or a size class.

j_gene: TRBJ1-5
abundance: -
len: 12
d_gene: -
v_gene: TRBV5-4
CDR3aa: CASSLDNQPQHF
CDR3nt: TGTGCCAGCAGCTTAGACAATCAGCCCCAGCATTTT

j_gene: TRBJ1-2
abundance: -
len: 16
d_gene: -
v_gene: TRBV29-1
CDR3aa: CSVLAVTMATAYGYTF
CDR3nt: TGCAGCGTGTTAGCCGTCACAATGGCGACCGCTTATGGCTACACCTTC

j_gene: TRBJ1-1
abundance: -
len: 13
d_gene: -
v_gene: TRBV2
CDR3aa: CARSNGRGTEAFF
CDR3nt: TGTGCCAGATCCAACGGGAGGGGCACTGAAGCTTTCTTT

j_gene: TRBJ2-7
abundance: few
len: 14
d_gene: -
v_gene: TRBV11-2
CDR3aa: CASSNLKRSYEQYF
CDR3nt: TGTGCCAGCAGCAATCTAAAACGGAGCTACGAGCAGTACTTC

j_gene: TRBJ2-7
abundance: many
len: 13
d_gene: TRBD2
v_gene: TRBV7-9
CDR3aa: CASSLAGEGEQYF
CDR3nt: TGTGCCAGCAGCTTAGCAGGGGAGGGCGAGCAGTACTTC

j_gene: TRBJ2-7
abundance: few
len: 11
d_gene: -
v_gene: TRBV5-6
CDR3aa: CASSYSYEQYF
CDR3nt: TGTGCCAGCAGCTACTCCTACGAGCAGTACTTC

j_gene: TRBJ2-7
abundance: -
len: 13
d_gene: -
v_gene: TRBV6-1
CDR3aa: CASSIERGFEQYF
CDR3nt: TGTGCCAGCAGTATCGAAAGGGGGTTCGAGCAGTACTTC

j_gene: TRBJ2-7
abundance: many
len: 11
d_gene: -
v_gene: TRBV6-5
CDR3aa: CASGEWGEQYF
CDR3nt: TGTGCCAGCGGGGAGTGGGGCGAGCAGTACTTC

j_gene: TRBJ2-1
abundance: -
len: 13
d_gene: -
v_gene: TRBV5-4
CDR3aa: CASSLGDYNEQFF
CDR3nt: TGTGCCAGCAGCTTGGGGGACTACAATGAGCAGTTCTTC

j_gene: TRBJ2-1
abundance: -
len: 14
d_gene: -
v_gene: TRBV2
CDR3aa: CASSGTLTYNEQFF
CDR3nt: TGTGCCAGCTCCGGGACTTTAACCTACAATGAGCAGTTCTTC

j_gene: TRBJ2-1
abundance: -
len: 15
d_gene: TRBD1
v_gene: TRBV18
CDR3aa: CASSPDRASYNEQFF
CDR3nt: TGTGCCAGCTCACCAGACAGGGCCTCCTACAATGAGCAGTTCTTC

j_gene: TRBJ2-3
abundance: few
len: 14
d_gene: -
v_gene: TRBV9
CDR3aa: CASSVDSSTDTQYF
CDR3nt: TGTGCCAGCAGCGTAGATTCCAGCACAGATACGCAGTATTTT

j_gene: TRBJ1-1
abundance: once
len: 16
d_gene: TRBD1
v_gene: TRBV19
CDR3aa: CASSARQGVRNTEAFF
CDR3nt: TGTGCCAGTAGTGCACGACAGGGGGTAAGGAACACTGAAGCTTTCTTT

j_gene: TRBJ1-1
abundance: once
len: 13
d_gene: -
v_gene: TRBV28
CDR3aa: CATSTTVNTEAFF
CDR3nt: TGTGCCACCTCCACCACGGTGAACACTGAAGCTTTCTTT

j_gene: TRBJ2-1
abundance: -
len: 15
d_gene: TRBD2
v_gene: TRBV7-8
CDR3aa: CAGSPTSGRVDEQFF
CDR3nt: TGTGCCGGCAGCCCGACTAGCGGGAGGGTCGATGAGCAGTTCTTC

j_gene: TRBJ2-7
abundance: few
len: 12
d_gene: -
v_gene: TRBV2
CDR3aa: CASSGVRYEQYF
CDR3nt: TGTGCCAGCAGTGGTGTACGCTACGAGCAGTACTTC

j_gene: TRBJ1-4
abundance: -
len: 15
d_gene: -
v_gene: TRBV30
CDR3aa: CAWSGQGGQNEKLFF
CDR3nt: TGTGCCTGGAGTGGGCAGGGTGGACAGAATGAAAAACTGTTTTTT

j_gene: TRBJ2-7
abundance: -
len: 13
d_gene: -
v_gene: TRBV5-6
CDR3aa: CASRRLLSYEQYF
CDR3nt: TGTGCCAGCAGGAGACTCCTCTCCTACGAGCAGTACTTC

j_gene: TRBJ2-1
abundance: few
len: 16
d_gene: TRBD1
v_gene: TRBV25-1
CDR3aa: CASSVKGQGVYNEQFF
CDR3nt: TGTGCCAGCAGTGTGAAGGGACAGGGTGTTTACAATGAGCAGTTCTTC

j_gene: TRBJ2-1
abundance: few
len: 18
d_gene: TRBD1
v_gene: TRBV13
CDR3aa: CASSLNSRGPTSYNEQFF
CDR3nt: TGTGCCAGCAGCTTAAATAGCAGGGGGCCAACCTCCTACAATGAGCAGTTCTTC

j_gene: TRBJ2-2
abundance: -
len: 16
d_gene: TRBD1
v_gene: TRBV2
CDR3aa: CASRQGAPGNTGELFF
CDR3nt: TGTGCCAGCAGACAGGGGGCCCCAGGAAACACCGGGGAGCTGTTTTTT

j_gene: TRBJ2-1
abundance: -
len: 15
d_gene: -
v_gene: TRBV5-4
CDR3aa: CASSFLDSLYNEQFF
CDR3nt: TGTGCCAGCAGCTTCCTGGACAGTTTATACAATGAGCAGTTCTTC

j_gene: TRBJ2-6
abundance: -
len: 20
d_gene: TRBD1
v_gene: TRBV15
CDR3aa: CATSRDYGGQGASGANVLTF
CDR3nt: TGTGCCACCAGCAGAGATTATGGCGGCCAGGGGGCCTCTGGGGCCAACGTCCTGACTTTC

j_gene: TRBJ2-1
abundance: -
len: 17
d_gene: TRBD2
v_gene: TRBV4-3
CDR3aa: CASSQEVAGNSYNEQFF
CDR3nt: TGCGCCAGCAGCCAAGAGGTAGCGGGTAACTCCTACAATGAGCAGTTCTTC

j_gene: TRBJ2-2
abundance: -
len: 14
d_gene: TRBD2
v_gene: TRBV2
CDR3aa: CASTGGRYTGELFF
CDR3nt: TGTGCCAGCACCGGCGGGAGGTACACCGGGGAGCTGTTTTTT

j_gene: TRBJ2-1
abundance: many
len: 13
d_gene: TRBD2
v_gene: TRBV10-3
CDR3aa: CATRDSGRDEQFF
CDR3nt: TGTGCCACCCGGGACAGCGGGAGGGATGAGCAGTTCTTC

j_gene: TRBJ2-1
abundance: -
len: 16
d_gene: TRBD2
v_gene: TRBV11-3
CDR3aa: CASSLSDSSGAREQFF
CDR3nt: TGTGCCAGCAGCTTAAGTGACTCTAGCGGGGCCCGTGAGCAGTTCTTC

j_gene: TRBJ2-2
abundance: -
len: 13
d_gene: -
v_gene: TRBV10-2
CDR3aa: CASSVNFEGELFF
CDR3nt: TGCGCCAGCAGTGTTAACTTCGAAGGGGAGCTGTTTTTT

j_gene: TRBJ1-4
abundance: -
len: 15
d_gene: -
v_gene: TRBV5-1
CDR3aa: CASSFYNSPEEKLFF
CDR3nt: TGCGCCAGCAGCTTCTACAACTCCCCAGAAGAAAAACTGTTTTTT

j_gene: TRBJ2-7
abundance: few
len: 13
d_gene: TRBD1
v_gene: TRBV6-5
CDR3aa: CASSYDRGNEQYF
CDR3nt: TGTGCCAGCAGTTACGACAGGGGGAACGAGCAGTACTTC

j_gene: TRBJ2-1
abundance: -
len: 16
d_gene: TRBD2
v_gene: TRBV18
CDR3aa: CASSPPLAGGHNEQFF
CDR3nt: TGTGCCAGCTCACCACCGCTAGCGGGAGGACACAATGAGCAGTTCTTC

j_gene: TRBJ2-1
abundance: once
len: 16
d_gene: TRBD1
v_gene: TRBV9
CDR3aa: CASSVVGGTGYNEQFF
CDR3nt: TGTGCCAGCAGCGTAGTAGGCGGGACAGGCTACAATGAGCAGTTCTTC

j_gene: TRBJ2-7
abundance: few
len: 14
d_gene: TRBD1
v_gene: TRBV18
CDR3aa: CASSRGQRNYEQYF
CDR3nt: TGTGCCAGCTCTCGGGGACAGAGAAACTACGAGCAGTACTTC

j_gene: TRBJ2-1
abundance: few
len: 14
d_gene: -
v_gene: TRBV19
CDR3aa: CATTPASSSSAQFF
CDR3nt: TGTGCCACCACCCCTGCCTCTAGCAGCAGTGCGCAGTTCTTC

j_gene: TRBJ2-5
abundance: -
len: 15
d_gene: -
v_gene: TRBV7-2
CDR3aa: CASSLNRLGLETQYF
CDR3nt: TGTGCCAGCAGCTTAAATCGATTGGGGTTAGAGACCCAGTACTTC

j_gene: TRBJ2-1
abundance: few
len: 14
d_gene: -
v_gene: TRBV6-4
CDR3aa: CASSQDGQNNEQFF
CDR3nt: TGTGCCAGCAGCCAAGATGGGCAGAACAATGAGCAGTTCTTC

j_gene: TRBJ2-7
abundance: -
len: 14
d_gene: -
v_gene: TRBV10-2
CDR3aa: CATRGGSGSYEQYF
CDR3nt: TGCGCCACTAGAGGAGGGTCGGGGTCCTACGAGCAGTACTTC

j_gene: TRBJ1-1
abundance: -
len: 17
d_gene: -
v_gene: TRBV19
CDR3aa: CASSMLLGETLSAEAFF
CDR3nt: TGTGCCAGTAGTATGTTACTAGGGGAGACTCTTTCAGCTGAAGCTTTCTTT

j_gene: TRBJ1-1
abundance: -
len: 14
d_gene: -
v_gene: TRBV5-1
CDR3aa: CASSLNSGYTEAFF
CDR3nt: TGCGCCAGCAGCTTGAATTCGGGATACACTGAAGCTTTCTTT

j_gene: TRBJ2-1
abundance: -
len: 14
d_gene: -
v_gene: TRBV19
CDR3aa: CASKPDRKFDEQFF
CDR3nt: TGTGCCAGCAAACCCGACAGGAAATTTGATGAGCAGTTCTTC

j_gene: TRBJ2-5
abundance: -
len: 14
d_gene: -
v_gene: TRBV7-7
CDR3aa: CASSLAHGEETQYF
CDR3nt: TGTGCTAGCAGCTTAGCGCACGGGGAAGAGACCCAGTACTTC

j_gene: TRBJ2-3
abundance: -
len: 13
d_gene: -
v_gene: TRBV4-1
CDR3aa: CASSPETVDTQYF
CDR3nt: TGCGCCAGCAGCCCGGAGACTGTAGATACGCAGTATTTT

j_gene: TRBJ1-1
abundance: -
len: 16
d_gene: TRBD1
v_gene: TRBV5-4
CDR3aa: CASSLGQGVVGTEAFF
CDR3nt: TGTGCCAGCAGCTTGGGACAGGGAGTAGTCGGCACTGAAGCTTTCTTT

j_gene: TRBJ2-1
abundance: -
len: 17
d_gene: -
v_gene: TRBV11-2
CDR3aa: CASSLSGLATREGEQFF
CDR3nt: TGTGCCAGCAGCCTTTCGGGGCTAGCGACACGCGAGGGGGAGCAGTTCTTC

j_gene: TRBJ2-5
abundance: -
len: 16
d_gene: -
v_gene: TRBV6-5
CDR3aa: CASSYDAGSRGKTQYF
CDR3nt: TGTGCCAGCAGTTACGACGCGGGCTCGAGAGGAAAGACCCAGTACTTC